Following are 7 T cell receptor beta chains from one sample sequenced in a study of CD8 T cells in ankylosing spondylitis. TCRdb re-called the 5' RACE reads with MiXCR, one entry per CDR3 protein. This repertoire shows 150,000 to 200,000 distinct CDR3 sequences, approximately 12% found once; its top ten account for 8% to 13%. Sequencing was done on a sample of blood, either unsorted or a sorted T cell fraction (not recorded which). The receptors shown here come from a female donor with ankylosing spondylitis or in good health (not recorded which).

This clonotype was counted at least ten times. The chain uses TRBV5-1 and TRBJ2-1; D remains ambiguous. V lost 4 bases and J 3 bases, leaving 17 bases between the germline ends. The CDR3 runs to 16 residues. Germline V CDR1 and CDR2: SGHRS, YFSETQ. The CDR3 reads CASSPGGQVNYNEQFF. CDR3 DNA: TGCGCCAGCAGCCCTGGTGGGCAGGTCAACTACAATGAGCAGTTCTTC.

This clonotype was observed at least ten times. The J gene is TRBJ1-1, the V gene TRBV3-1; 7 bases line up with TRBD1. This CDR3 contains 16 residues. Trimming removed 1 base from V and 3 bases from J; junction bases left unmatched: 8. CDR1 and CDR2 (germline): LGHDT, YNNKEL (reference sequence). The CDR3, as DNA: TGTGCCAGCAGCCAAGTCGGTATCGGGACAGACACTGAAGCTTTCTTT. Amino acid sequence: CASSQVGIGTDTEAFF.

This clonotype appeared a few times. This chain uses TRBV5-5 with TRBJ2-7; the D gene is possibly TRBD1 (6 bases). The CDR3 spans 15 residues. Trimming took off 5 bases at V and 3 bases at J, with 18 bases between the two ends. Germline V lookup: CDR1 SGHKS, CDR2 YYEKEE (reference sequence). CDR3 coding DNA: TGTGCCAGCAGTCCCGGGACACCAACTTTCTACGAGCAGTACTTC. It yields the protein CASSPGTPTFYEQYF.

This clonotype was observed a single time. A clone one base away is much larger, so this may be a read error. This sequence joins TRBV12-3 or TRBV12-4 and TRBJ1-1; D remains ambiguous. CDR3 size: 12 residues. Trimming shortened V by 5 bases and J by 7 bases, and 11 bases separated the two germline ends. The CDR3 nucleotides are TGTGCCAGCAGTCAGGTGACCCATGAAGCTTTCTTT. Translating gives CASSQVTHEAFF.

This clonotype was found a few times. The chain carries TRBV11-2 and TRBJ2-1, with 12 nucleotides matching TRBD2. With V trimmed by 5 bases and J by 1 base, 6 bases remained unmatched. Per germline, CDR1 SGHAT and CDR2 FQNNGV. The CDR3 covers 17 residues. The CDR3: CASSRKLAGGSYNEQFF. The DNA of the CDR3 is TGTGCCAGCAGCCGTAAACTAGCGGGAGGATCCTACAATGAGCAGTTCTTC.

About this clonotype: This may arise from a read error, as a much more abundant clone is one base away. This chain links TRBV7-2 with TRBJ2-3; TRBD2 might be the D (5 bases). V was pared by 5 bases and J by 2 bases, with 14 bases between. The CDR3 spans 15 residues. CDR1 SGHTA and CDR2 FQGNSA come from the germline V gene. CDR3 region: CASSPQSGPTDTQYF. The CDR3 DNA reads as TGTGCCAGCAGCCCCCAAAGCGGCCCCACAGATACGCAGTATTTT.

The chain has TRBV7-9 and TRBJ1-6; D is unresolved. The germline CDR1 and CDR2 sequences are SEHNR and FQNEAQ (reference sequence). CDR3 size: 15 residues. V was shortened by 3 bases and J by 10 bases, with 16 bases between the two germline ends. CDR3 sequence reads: CASSLLPVGRSPLHF. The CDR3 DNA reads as TGTGCCAGCAGCTTGTTGCCCGTCGGACGCTCACCCCTCCACTTT.